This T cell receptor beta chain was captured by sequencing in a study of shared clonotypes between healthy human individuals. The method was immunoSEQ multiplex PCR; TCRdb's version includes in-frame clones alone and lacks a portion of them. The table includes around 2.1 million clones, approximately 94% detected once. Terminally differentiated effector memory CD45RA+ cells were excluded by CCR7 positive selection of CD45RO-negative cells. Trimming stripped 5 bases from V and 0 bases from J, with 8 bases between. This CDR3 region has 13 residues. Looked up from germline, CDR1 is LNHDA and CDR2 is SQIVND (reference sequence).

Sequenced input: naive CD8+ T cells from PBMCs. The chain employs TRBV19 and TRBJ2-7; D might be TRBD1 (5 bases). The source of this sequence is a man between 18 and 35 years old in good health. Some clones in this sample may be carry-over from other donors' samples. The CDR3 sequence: CASSVQGSYEQYF. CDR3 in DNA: TGTGCCAGTAGTGTCCAGGGCTCCTACGAGCAGTACTTC.